This entry is about one TCR beta chain. One base away lies a much larger clone, so this may be a sequencing read error. This entry is derived from a study of CD8+CD57+ T cells in acquired aplastic anemia. Patients selected for sequencing had displayed CD8+CD57+ cell expansion by flow cytometry. Genomic DNA constituted the template upon which TCR beta VDJ and CDR3 profiling was performed. TCRdb ran MiXCR on the reads and lists one entry per CDR3 protein. Of approximately 95,000 distinct CDR3 sequences in the sample, around 68% were seen once. Germline CDR1 and CDR2: MNHEY and SVGAGI. The V gene lost 2 bases and the J gene lost 3 bases, with 11 bases spanning the gap. This CDR3 comprises 15 residues.

The chain recombines TRBV6-5 with TRBJ1-5; D remains ambiguous. Sequenced material: sorted CD4+, CD8+, or CD8+CD57+ T cells (not recorded which) from PBMCs. The TCR sequence derives from a human donor with aplastic anemia. The CDR3 here is CASSYGSSFNQPQHF. For the CDR3, the DNA is TGTGCCAGCAGTTACGGTTCCAGCTTCAATCAGCCCCAGCATTTT.